Ten or more counts support the clone carrying this T cell receptor (beta chain). Carried by each TCR cDNA molecule was a unique molecular identifier. TCRdb re-derived calls from the 5' RACE reads in MiXCR, one entry per CDR3 protein. Here the sample spans a few thousand distinct CDR3 sequences, about a fifth being singletons. The record originates from a study of spatial heterogeneity in lung cancer. Study information: Combinations of a unique TCR and a UMI were tallied in raw reads, and on average each appeared more than ten times.

Trimming cost V 3 bases and J 6 bases, with 8 bases left between them. The CDR3 spans 13 residues. Time point indicated: sample taken at primary tumor resection. Unsorted whole RNA of tumor, nontumor lung or frozen PBMC was sequenced. Donors were 72 untreated early-stage non-small cell lung cancer patients. Sequences were derived from normal lung tissue next to the tumor, sampled at surgery. This receptor was taken from a female donor with early-stage non-small cell lung cancer. The rearrangement uses TRBV12-3 or TRBV12-4 and TRBJ2-2, with TRBD1 as a possible D gene (5 bases). CDR3 sequence (DNA): TGTGCCAGCAGTTTGAAGGGGTCCGGGGAGCTGTTTTTT. As protein: CASSLKGSGELFF.